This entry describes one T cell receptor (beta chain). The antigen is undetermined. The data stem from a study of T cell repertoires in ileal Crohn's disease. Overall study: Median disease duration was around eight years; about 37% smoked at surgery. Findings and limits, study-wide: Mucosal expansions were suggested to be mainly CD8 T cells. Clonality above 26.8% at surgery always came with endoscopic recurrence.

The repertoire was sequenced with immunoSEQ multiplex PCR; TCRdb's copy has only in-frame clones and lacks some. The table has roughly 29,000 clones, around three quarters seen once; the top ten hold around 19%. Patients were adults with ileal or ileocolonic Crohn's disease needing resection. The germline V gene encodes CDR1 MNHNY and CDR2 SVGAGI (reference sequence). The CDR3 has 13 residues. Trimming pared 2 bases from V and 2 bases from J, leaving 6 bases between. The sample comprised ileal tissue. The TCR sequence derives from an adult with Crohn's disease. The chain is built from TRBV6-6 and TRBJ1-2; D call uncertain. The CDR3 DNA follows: TGTGCCAGCAGTTACCAATCAAACTATGGCTACACCTTC. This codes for CASSYQSNYGYTF.